What follows are 9 T cell receptor beta chains derived from one specimen sequenced in a study of glioma-infiltrating T cells. Amplification of TCR alpha and beta CDR3 regions from RNA used iRepertoire nested multiplex PCR. TCRdb used MiXCR to reprocess the multiplex PCR reads, holding one entry per CDR3 protein. The table records roughly 350,000 distinct CDR3 sequences, roughly two fifths of them present only once. The specimen was glioma tissue, nonneoplastic brain tissue, or PBMCs (not recorded which). All receptors derive from a human donor with low-grade glioma or glioblastoma, undergoing nonglioma brain surgery, or in good health (not recorded which).

At least ten counts were recorded for this clonotype. The chain has TRBV27 and TRBJ2-1, with 7 bases identical to TRBD1. CDR1 is MNHEY, CDR2 SMNVEV, per germline (reference sequence). There are 14 residues in the CDR3. V shed 5 bases and J 6 bases; nucleotides not matched to a gene: 7. The CDR3 DNA reads as TGTGCCAGCAGTCCCCAGGGGGTGATCAATGAGCAGTTCTTC. This codes for CASSPQGVINEQFF.

This clonotype has ten or more counts. The rearrangement joins TRBV6-1 to TRBJ2-1; D may correspond to TRBD1 or TRBD2 (5 bases each). There are 15 residues in the CDR3. CDR1 is MNHNS, CDR2 SASEGT, per germline. Trimming pared 7 bases from V and 1 base from J, leaving 14 bases between. This CDR3 is CASTRGRSSYNEQFF. The CDR3, as DNA: TGTGCCAGCACTAGGGGACGGTCTTCCTACAATGAGCAGTTCTTC.

This chain connects TRBV14 to TRBJ1-1, with D perhaps TRBD1 (5 bases). The germline V and J ends were trimmed by 1 base and 0 bases, with 15 bases remaining between them. Germline CDR1 and CDR2: SGHDN and FVKESK. There are 17 residues in the CDR3. The CDR3 region is CASSQVAGPQMNTEAFF. The CDR3 bases are TGTGCCAGCAGCCAAGTGGCGGGGCCTCAAATGAACACTGAAGCTTTCTTT.

In the case of this clonotype: The junction shows a germline mismatch at one end, possibly a read error. CDR3 region: CSTRELGQKNTEAFF. DNA for the CDR3: TGCAGTACTAGAGAGCTGGGACAGAAGAACACTGAAGCTTTCTTT. This chain connects TRBV20-1 to TRBJ1-1, with 7 bases identical to TRBD1. Germline V gives CDR1 DFQATT, CDR2 SNEGSKA (reference sequence). This CDR3 contains 15 residues.

J is TRBJ2-7 and V is TRBV24-1; no definite D call. The CDR3 contains 11 residues. Germline-derived CDR1 and CDR2 are KGHDR and SFDVKD. V was pared by 3 bases and J by 3 bases, with 2 bases between. Here the CDR3 reads CATSDIYEQYF. The CDR3 region has the DNA TGTGCCACCAGTGATATCTACGAGCAGTACTTC.

Of note for this clonotype: The CDR3 end shows no conserved phenylalanine or tryptophan, and so a read error is likely. The chain carries TRBV15 and TRBJ2-3; D perhaps matches TRBD2 (6 bases). Deletions cut 0 bases from V and 0 bases from J, with 13 bases between. The CDR3 contains 17 residues. The germline gives CDR1 LNHNV, CDR2 YYDKDF (reference sequence). The CDR3 region is CATSRDPGLLSTDTQYL. In nucleotides, the CDR3 is TGTGCCACCAGCAGAGATCCAGGACTACTCAGCACAGATACGCAGTATCTT.

V and J are TRBV12-3 or TRBV12-4 and TRBJ2-1; D call uncertain. CDR3 length: 13 amino acids. V lost 7 bases and J lost 4, with 11 bases in between. The CDR3 region is CASNFGQYNEQFF. For the CDR3, the DNA is TGTGCCAGCAATTTCGGGCAGTACAATGAGCAGTTCTTC.

The J gene is TRBJ1-1, the V gene TRBV9, with D hard to call. The V gene lost 4 bases and the J gene lost 0 bases, with 10 bases spanning the gap. The germline V gene has CDR1 SGDLS and CDR2 YYNGEE. The CDR3 length is 14 residues. The CDR3 region has the DNA TGTGCCAGCAGCCCTCAGAGCATGAACACTGAAGCTTTCTTT. This gives the protein CASSPQSMNTEAFF.

This sequence joins TRBV3-1 and TRBJ2-7; TRBD2 matches 8 bases. Germline V gives CDR1 LGHDT, CDR2 YNNKEL (reference sequence). The CDR3 sequence is 16 residues long. The junction had 8 bases not matched to a gene; V was cut back by 4 bases and J by 0 bases. The CDR3 protein is CASSLNSGTPSYEQYF. The CDR3 DNA follows: TGTGCCAGCAGCCTTAATAGCGGGACCCCCTCCTACGAGCAGTACTTC.